Each of the 27 T cell receptor beta chains below was sequenced from the same sample in a study of cytomegalovirus exposure and HLA in healthy donors. Repertoires were generated with immunoSEQ multiplex PCR, while TCRdb's copy carries only in-frame clones and drops some. The sample records approximately 200,000 clones, roughly 82% being singletons. The sequenced sample was PBMCs. The receptors come from a man aged 18 to 29 in good health and CMV-seropositive.

V usage is TRBV19 and J usage is TRBJ2-7; TRBD1 aligns across 7 bases. This CDR3 contains 15 residues. Trimming took 5 bases from V and 0 from J; bases not matched to a gene: 7. Germline CDR1 and CDR2: LNHDA and SQIVND (reference sequence). This CDR3 reads CASSVSGGFSYEQYF. CDR3 sequence (DNA): TGTGCCAGTAGTGTATCAGGGGGTTTCTCCTACGAGCAGTACTTC. The full variable domain, completed using reference TRBV19 and TRBJ2-7, is DGGITQSPKYLFRKEGQNVTLSCEQNLNHDAMYWYRQDPGQGLRLIYYSQIVNDFQKGDIAEGYSVSREKKESFPLTVTSAQKNPTAFYLCASSVSGGFSYEQYFGPGTRLTVT.

The chain is built from TRBV28 and TRBJ2-2, with D possibly being TRBD2 (7 bases). V lost 5 bases to trimming and J lost 5 bases, with 18 bases between them. The CDR3 sequence is 16 residues long. Germline-derived CDR1 and CDR2 are MDHEN and SYDVKM. The CDR3, as DNA: TGTGCCAGCAGTCCCGCGGGGGCAGGGAAAACCGGGGAGCTGTTTTTT. Protein: CASSPAGAGKTGELFF. Supplemented by reference TRBV28 and TRBJ2-2, the full variable domain reads DVKVTQSSRYLVKRTGEKVFLECVQDMDHENMFWYRQDPGLGLRLIYFSYDVKMKEKGDIPEGYSVSREKKERFSLILESASTNQTSMYLCASSPAGAGKTGELFFGEGSRLTVL.

This clone occurred once. The genes are TRBV4-1 and TRBJ1-2, with D uncertain. This CDR3 comprises 16 residues. The germline V gene has CDR1 MGHRA and CDR2 YSYEKL. The ends were cut back, 3 bases at V and 3 bases at J, with 17 bases in the middle. CDR3 nucleotide sequence: TGCGCCAGCAGCCACGGTCGTCTTACCCGCGACTATGGCTACACCTTC. Residues: CASSHGRLTRDYGYTF.

The chain carries TRBV4-3 and TRBJ2-1; 9 bases are a match to TRBD2. The CDR3 loop spans 15 amino acids. After removal of 4 bases from V and 5 bases from J, the junction contained 6 bases not matched to a gene. CDR1 is LGHNA, CDR2 YSLEER, per germline. CDR3 sequence reads: CASSRLAANNNEQFF. DNA of the CDR3: TGCGCCAGCAGCCGACTAGCGGCTAATAACAATGAGCAGTTCTTC.

The rearrangement joins TRBV19 to TRBJ2-1; 8 bases are shared with TRBD2. With 6 bases clipped from V and 6 bases from J, the junction kept 7 bases outside the gene matches. The CDR3 length is 14 residues. Germline lookup yields CDR1 LNHDA and CDR2 SQIVND (reference sequence). In DNA, the CDR3 is TGTGCCAGTAGGAAAGCGGGAGATCGCAATGAGCAGTTCTTC. This sequence encodes CASRKAGDRNEQFF.

V and J are TRBV7-8 and TRBJ2-7; D is ambiguous. Deletions cut 6 bases from V and 0 bases from J, with 12 bases between. The CDR3 loop spans 14 amino acids. Germline V gives CDR1 SGHVS, CDR2 FQNEAQ. CDR3 protein: CASREQSLSYEQYF. The CDR3 DNA sequence: TGTGCCAGCAGAGAACAGAGTCTCTCCTACGAGCAGTACTTC.

The J gene is TRBJ2-7, the V gene TRBV4-2, with D perhaps matching TRBD2 (5 bases). There are 18 residues in the CDR3. The germline V gene has CDR1 LGHNA and CDR2 YNFKEQ. Trimming cost V 1 base and J 5 bases, with 24 bases left between them. The CDR3 DNA reads TGTGCCAGCAGCCAAGGGCTCACTAAGCGGCCGTCGTCCCACGAGCAGTACTTC. Its protein is CASSQGLTKRPSSHEQYF.

The chain employs TRBV5-8 and TRBJ2-5; 8 bases fit TRBD1. The CDR3 extends over 15 amino acids. V lost 0 bases to trimming and J lost 5 bases; unmatched junction nucleotides: 6. Germline V gene sequence: CDR1 SGHTS, CDR2 YDEGEE. The CDR3 nucleotides read TGTGCCAGCAGCTTGGGACAGGGGAGATTGGAGACCCAGTACTTC. It specifies CASSLGQGRLETQYF.

This clone was seen a few times. This chain links TRBV13 with TRBJ1-5, with a tentative D call TRBD1 (5 bases). The CDR3 length is 16 residues. Germline V gene data show CDR1 as PRHDT and CDR2 as FYEKMQ (reference sequence). Trimming took off 0 bases at V and 6 bases at J, with 15 bases between the two ends. The CDR3 DNA sequence: TGTGCCAGCAGCTTAGGGGGGGACGGGGGAGGTCAGCCCCAGCATTTT. Protein sequence: CASSLGGDGGGQPQHF.

The chain employs TRBV27 and TRBJ1-2; D is perhaps TRBD1 (5 bases). Germline CDR1 MNHEY, CDR2 SMNVEV (reference sequence). The ends were cut back, 2 bases at V and 5 bases at J, with 9 bases in the middle. The CDR3 sequence is 13 residues long. CDR3 residues: CASSLQGLYGYTF. The CDR3 bases are TGTGCCAGCAGTTTACAGGGACTTTATGGCTACACCTTC.

This clone was seen repeatedly, ten times or more. The rearrangement uses TRBV19 and TRBJ1-1; TRBD1 agrees at 7 bases. Trimming removed 3 bases from V and 0 bases from J; junction bases left unmatched: 1. CDR3 length: 14 amino acids. Per germline, CDR1 LNHDA and CDR2 SQIVND (reference sequence). The CDR3 loop reads CASSITGVNTEAFF. In nucleotides, the CDR3 is TGTGCCAGTAGTATTACAGGGGTGAACACTGAAGCTTTCTTT. The full variable domain, its missing parts supplied by reference TRBV19 and TRBJ1-1, is DGGITQSPKYLFRKEGQNVTLSCEQNLNHDAMYWYRQDPGQGLRLIYYSQIVNDFQKGDIAEGYSVSREKKESFPLTVTSAQKNPTAFYLCASSITGVNTEAFFGQGTRLTVV.

V gene TRBV30 combines with J gene TRBJ2-2, with D possibly being TRBD1 (5 bases). CDR1 and CDR2 from the germline V gene are GTSNPN and SVGIG (reference sequence). V lost 3 bases and J lost 6, with 8 bases in between. The CDR3 runs to 12 residues. CDR3 amino acids: CAWSQGPGELFF. The CDR3 DNA follows: TGTGCCTGGAGCCAGGGCCCCGGGGAGCTGTTTTTT.

This clone was observed a few times. V and J are TRBV6-5 and TRBJ2-7; D might be TRBD2 (6 bases). The CDR3 is 14 residues long. CDR1 is MNHEY and CDR2 is SVGAGI in the germline V gene. Trimming left V 0 bases short and J 0 bases short, with 6 bases between. The CDR3 region is CASSYSTSSYEQYF. CDR3 nucleotide sequence: TGTGCCAGCAGTTACTCGACTAGCTCCTACGAGCAGTACTTC.

This chain uses TRBV7-9 with TRBJ2-1; tentatively, D is TRBD1 (6 bases). V shed 2 bases and J shed 7 bases, with 12 bases lying between them. CDR1 and CDR2 from the germline V gene are SEHNR and FQNEAQ (reference sequence). The CDR3 is 14 residues long. CDR3 sequence (DNA): TGTGCCAGCAGCTTATTAAGCCAGGGGAATGAGCAGTTCTTC. Its protein is CASSLLSQGNEQFF. Drawing the rest from reference TRBV7-9 and TRBJ2-1, the complete variable domain is DTGVSQNPRHKITKRGQNVTFRCDPISEHNRLYWYRQTLGQGPEFLTYFQNEAQLEKSRLLSDRFSAERPKGSFSTLEIQRTEQGDSAMYLCASSLLSQGNEQFFGPGTRLTVL.

The chain has TRBV13 and TRBJ2-1, with 12 bases fitting TRBD2. The V gene's germline CDR1 is PRHDT and CDR2 FYEKMQ (reference sequence). The CDR3 spans 15 residues. Losses at the gene ends were 5 bases for V and 6 bases for J; bases not matched to a gene: 5. This chain's CDR3 is CASSPTSGRINEQFF. In nucleotides, the CDR3 is TGTGCCAGCAGCCCTACTAGCGGGAGGATCAATGAGCAGTTCTTC.

The rearrangement joins TRBV5-1 to TRBJ1-1; D is unclear. Germline V gene data show CDR1 as SGHRS and CDR2 as YFSETQ. Between the trimmed V and J ends, which lost 4 bases and 4 bases, there was a span of 17 bases. The CDR3 consists of 15 residues. The CDR3 loop reads CASSPDRGMGTEAFF. The DNA of the CDR3 is TGCGCCAGCAGCCCAGATCGAGGGATGGGCACTGAAGCTTTCTTT.

CDR3 DNA: TGTGCCAGCAGCCCCTTAGGGCAGGGGCCTGGCTACACCTTC. Its protein is CASSPLGQGPGYTF. The chain employs TRBV27 and TRBJ1-2, with D maybe TRBD1 (6 bases). V dropped 6 bases and J dropped 7 bases, with 18 bases sitting between them. Looked up from germline, CDR1 is MNHEY and CDR2 is SMNVEV (reference sequence). This CDR3 has 14 residues.

This clone was seen just once. This sequence joins TRBV28 and TRBJ2-5; 11 nucleotides agree with TRBD1. CDR3 length: 16 residues. V lost 8 bases and J lost 5; bases outside the gene matches: 13. Germline-derived CDR1 and CDR2 are MDHEN and SYDVKM. CDR3 sequence (DNA): TGTGCCAGCGTGTTCCATGGGACAGGGGGATCGGAGACCCAGTACTTC. This sequence encodes CASVFHGTGGSETQYF.

The genes are TRBV14 and TRBJ2-7, with a weak D call TRBD2 (5 bases). V lost 1 base and J lost 3, with 10 bases in between. CDR1 and CDR2 from the germline V gene are SGHDN and FVKESK. The CDR3 is made up of 14 amino acids. The CDR3 here is CASSQAGRNYEQYF. CDR3 nucleotide sequence: TGTGCCAGCAGCCAAGCGGGGAGAAACTACGAGCAGTACTTC.

V is TRBV11-2 and J is TRBJ2-1, with D perhaps matching TRBD2 (6 bases). Deletions cut 6 bases from V and 6 bases from J, with 12 bases between. The germline CDR1 and CDR2 sequences are SGHAT and FQNNGV. This CDR3 has 13 residues. The DNA of the CDR3 is TGTGCCAGCAGTTGGGACTCTCTCAATGAGCAGTTCTTC. Translated: CASSWDSLNEQFF.

The sample holds one count of this clone. The J gene is TRBJ1-5, the V gene TRBV27; possible D gene TRBD1, 6 bases. Germline loops: CDR1 MNHEY, CDR2 SMNVEV (reference sequence). The CDR3 is 18 amino acids. V was shortened by 2 bases and J by 0 bases, with 17 bases between the two germline ends. The CDR3 here is CASSLLTGPGASNQPQHF. The CDR3 DNA sequence: TGTGCCAGCAGTTTACTGACAGGCCCAGGAGCTAGCAATCAGCCCCAGCATTTT.

The chain couples TRBV7-2 to TRBJ2-7; maybe TRBD2 (6 bases). With 5 bases removed from V and 6 bases from J, the gap between germline ends came to 23 bases. The length of the CDR3 is 16 residues. Germline V gene data show CDR1 as SGHTA and CDR2 as FQGNSA. The CDR3 nucleotides are TGTGCCAGCAGCCTCGTCGCGAGGAGGGTGGACGGCGAGCAGTACTTC. Translating it yields CASSLVARRVDGEQYF.

In its sample, this clone was seen once. The J gene is TRBJ2-3, the V gene TRBV4-2, with 8 bases identical to TRBD2. Germline CDR1 LGHNA, CDR2 YNFKEQ. V gave up 0 bases and J gave up 2 bases; unmatched junction bases: 10. CDR3 size: 18 residues. CDR3 sequence reads: CASSQDPGGGMVTDTQYF. The DNA of the CDR3 is TGTGCCAGCAGCCAAGATCCCGGGGGGGGTATGGTCACAGATACGCAGTATTTT.

The J gene is TRBJ2-3, the V gene TRBV27, with a weak D call TRBD2 (6 bases). The germline CDR1 and CDR2 sequences are MNHEY and SMNVEV (reference sequence). Trimming cost V 5 bases and J 2 bases, with 14 bases left between them. The CDR3 has 15 amino acids. CDR3 sequence reads: CASSHFSGSTDTQYF. CDR3 in DNA: TGTGCCAGCAGTCATTTCAGCGGGTCCACAGATACGCAGTATTTT.

The chain links TRBV13 to TRBJ2-7, with D maybe TRBD2 (6 bases). V lost 5 bases, J lost 4 bases, and 21 bases lay in between. The length of the CDR3 is 16 residues. Germline CDR1 PRHDT, CDR2 FYEKMQ (reference sequence). In DNA, the CDR3 is TGTGCCAGCAGCCCCGCGGGGCAAGGGGAGTCGTACGAGCAGTACTTC. The encoded protein is CASSPAGQGESYEQYF.

This clone was counted a few times. The genes are TRBV30 and TRBJ1-3; no clear D gene. Germline CDR1 reads GTSNPN; CDR2 reads SVGIG (reference sequence). V lost 0 bases to trimming and J lost 1 base, with 13 bases between them. The CDR3 length is 16 residues. CDR3 sequence (DNA): TGTGCCTGGAGTGTACGTGGCGGAGGATCTGGAAACACCATATATTTT. Protein product: CAWSVRGGGSGNTIYF.

The V and J genes are TRBV4-3 and TRBJ1-3, with a weak D call TRBD1 (5 bases). Germline CDR1 and CDR2: LGHNA and YSLEER. CDR3 length equals 15 residues. Trimming took 0 bases from V and 0 from J, leaving 6 bases between them. The CDR3 sequence: CASSQEGGSGNTIYF. The CDR3 DNA reads TGCGCCAGCAGCCAAGAGGGGGGCTCTGGAAACACCATATATTTT.